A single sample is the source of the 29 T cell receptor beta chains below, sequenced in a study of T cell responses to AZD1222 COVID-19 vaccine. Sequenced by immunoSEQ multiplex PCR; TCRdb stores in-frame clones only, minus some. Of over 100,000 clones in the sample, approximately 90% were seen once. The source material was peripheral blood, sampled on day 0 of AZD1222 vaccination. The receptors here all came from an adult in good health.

CDR3 protein: CASSTVQGSSYNEQFF. CDR3 DNA sequence: TGCGCCAGCAGCACCGTACAGGGGAGCTCCTACAATGAGCAGTTCTTC. The J gene is TRBJ2-1, the V gene TRBV5-1, with 7 bases aligning to TRBD1. CDR1 is SGHRS, CDR2 YFSETQ, per germline. The J segment lost 0 bases and the V segment lost 4 bases, leaving 7 bases of the junction unmatched. The CDR3 is 16 amino acids. The full variable domain, with the rest looked up from reference TRBV5-1 and TRBJ2-1, is KAGVTQTPRYLIKTRGQQVTLSCSPISGHRSVSWYQQTPGQGLQFLFEYFSETQRNKGNFPGRFSGRQFSNSRSEMNVSTLELGDSALYLCASSTVQGSSYNEQFFGPGTRLTVL.

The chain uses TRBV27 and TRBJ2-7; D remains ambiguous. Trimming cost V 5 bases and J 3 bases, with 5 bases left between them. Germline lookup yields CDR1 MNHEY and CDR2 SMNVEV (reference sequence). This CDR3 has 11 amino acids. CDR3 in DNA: TGTGCCAGCAGTCCCCTCTACGAGCAGTACTTC. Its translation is CASSPLYEQYF.

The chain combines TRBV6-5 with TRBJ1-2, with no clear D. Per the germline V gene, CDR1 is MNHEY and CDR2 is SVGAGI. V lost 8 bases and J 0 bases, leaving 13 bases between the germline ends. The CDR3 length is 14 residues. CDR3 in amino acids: CASPKGSPNYGYTF. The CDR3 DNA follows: TGTGCCAGCCCCAAGGGAAGCCCTAACTATGGCTACACCTTC.

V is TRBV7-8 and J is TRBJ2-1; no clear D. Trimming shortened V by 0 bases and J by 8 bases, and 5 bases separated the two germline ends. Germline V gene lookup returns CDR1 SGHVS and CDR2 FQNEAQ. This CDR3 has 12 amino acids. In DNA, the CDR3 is TGTGCCAGCAGCTTAGCTGTCGATGAGCAGTTCTTC. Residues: CASSLAVDEQFF.

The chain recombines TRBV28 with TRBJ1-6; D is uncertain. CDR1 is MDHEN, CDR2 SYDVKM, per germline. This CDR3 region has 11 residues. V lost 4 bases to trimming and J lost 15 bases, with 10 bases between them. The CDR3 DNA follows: TGTGCCAGCAGTTCCGGCGGATACCTCCACTTT. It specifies CASSSGGYLHF.

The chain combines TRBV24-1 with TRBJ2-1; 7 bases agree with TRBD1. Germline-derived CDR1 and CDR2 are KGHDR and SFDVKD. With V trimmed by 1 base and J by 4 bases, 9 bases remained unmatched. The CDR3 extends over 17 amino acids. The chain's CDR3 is CATSDLGALRGYNEQFF. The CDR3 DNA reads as TGTGCCACCAGTGATTTAGGGGCCCTCAGGGGGTACAATGAGCAGTTCTTC.

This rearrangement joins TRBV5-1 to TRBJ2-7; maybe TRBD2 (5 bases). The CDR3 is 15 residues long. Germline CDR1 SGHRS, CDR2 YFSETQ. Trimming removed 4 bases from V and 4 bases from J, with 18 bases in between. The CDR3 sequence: CASSPEPGRGYEQYF. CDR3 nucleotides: TGCGCCAGCAGCCCGGAACCGGGCAGAGGGTACGAGCAGTACTTC.

Here the CDR3 reads CASRRGAGTPDTQYF. CDR3 nucleotides: TGTGCCAGCAGGAGGGGGGCAGGGACCCCAGATACGCAGTATTTT. This chain joins TRBV25-1 and TRBJ2-3, with D perhaps matching TRBD1 or TRBD2 (6 bases each). Germline-derived CDR1 and CDR2 are MGHDK and SYGVNS. V shed 6 bases and J shed 4 bases, with 17 bases lying between them. This CDR3 has 15 amino acids. The full variable domain, in which reference TRBV25-1 and TRBJ2-3 provide the parts outside the CDR3, is EADIYQTPRYLVIGTGKKITLECSQTMGHDKMYWYQQDPGMELHLIHYSYGVNSTEKGDLSSESTVSRIRTEHFPLTLESARPSHTSQYLCASRRGAGTPDTQYFGPGTRLTVL.

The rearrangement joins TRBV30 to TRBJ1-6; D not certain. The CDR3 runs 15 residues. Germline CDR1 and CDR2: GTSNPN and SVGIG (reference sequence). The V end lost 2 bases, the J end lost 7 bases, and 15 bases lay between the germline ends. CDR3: CAWSSLRVRNSPLHF. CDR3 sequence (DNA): TGTGCCTGGAGTAGCCTGAGGGTTCGGAATTCACCCCTCCACTTT.

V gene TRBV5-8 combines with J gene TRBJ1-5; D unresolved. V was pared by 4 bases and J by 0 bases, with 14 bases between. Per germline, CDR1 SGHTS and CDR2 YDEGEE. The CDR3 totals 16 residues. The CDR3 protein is CASSPPPGISNQPQHF. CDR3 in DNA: TGTGCCAGCAGCCCTCCCCCGGGGATTAGCAATCAGCCCCAGCATTTT. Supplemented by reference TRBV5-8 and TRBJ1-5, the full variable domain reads EAGVTQSPTHLIKTRGQQATLRCSPISGHTSVYWYQQALGLGLQFLLWYDEGEERNRGNFPPRFSGRQFPNYSSELNVNALELEDSALYLCASSPPPGISNQPQHFGDGTRLSIL.

Written as DNA, the CDR3 is TGTGCCAGCAGCTTAAACAGGGACGGTGAAGCTTTCTTT. It codes for CASSLNRDGEAFF. The chain carries TRBV11-1 and TRBJ1-1; the D gene is possibly TRBD1 (6 bases). V lost 2 bases to trimming and J lost 7 bases, with 11 bases between them. The CDR3 is 13 amino acids. Germline V lookup: CDR1 SGHAT, CDR2 FQDESV (reference sequence).

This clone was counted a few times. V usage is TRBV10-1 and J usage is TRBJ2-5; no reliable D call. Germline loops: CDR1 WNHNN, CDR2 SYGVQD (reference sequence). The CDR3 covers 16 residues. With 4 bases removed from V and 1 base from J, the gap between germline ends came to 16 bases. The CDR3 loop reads CASSVGSSRLQETQYF. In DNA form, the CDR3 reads TGCGCCAGCAGTGTCGGATCCAGCAGGCTCCAAGAGACCCAGTACTTC.

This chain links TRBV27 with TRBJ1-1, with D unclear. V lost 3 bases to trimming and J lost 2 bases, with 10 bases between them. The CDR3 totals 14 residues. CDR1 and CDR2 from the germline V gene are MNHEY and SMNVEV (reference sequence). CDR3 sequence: CASSLGWGNTEAFF. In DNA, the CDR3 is TGTGCCAGCAGTTTGGGGTGGGGAAACACTGAAGCTTTCTTT.

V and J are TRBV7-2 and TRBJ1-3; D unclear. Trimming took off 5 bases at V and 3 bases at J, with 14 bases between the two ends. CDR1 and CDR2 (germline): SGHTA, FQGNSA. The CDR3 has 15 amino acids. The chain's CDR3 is CASSPRPSDGNTIYF. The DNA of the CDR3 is TGTGCCAGCAGCCCCCGCCCCAGTGATGGAAACACCATATATTTT.

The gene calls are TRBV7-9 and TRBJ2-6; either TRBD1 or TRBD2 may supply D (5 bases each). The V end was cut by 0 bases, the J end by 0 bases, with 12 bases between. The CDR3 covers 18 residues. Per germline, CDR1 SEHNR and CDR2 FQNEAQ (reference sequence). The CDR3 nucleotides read TGTGCCAGCAGCTTAGCGGGGGTCCGCGGCTCTGGGGCCAACGTCCTGACTTTC. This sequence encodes CASSLAGVRGSGANVLTF.

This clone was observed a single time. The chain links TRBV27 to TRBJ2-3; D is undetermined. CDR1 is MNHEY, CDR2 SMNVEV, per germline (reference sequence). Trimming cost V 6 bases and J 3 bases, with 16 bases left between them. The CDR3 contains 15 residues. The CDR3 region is CASRPYIQLTDTQYF. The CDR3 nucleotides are TGTGCCAGCAGACCCTACATACAATTGACAGATACGCAGTATTTT.

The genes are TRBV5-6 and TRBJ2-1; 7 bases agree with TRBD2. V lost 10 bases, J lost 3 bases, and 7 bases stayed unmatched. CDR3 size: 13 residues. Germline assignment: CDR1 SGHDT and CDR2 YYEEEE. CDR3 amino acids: CASRGNLYNEQFF. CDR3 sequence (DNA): TGTGCCTCGCGGGGGAATCTCTACAATGAGCAGTTCTTC.

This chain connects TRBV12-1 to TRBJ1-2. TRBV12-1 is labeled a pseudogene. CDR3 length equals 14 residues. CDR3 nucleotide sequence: TGTGCCAGCAGCCCTAACGGGTCGAACTATGGCTACACCTTC. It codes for CASSPNGSNYGYTF.

The CDR3 nucleotides are TGTGCCAGCAGCGTGACTAGCGGGAGAGCCTACGAGCAGTACTTC. Amino acid sequence: CASSVTSGRAYEQYF. The chain recombines TRBV7-9 with TRBJ2-7; TRBD2 agrees at 12 bases. There are 15 residues in the CDR3. CDR1 is SEHNR and CDR2 is FQNEAQ in the germline V gene (reference sequence). The trim removed 5 bases at V and 2 bases at J, leaving 4 bases unmatched. Variable domain in full (rest from reference TRBV7-9 and TRBJ2-7): DTGVSQNPRHKITKRGQNVTFRCDPISEHNRLYWYRQTLGQGPEFLTYFQNEAQLEKSRLLSDRFSAERPKGSFSTLEIQRTEQGDSAMYLCASSVTSGRAYEQYFGPGTRLTVT.

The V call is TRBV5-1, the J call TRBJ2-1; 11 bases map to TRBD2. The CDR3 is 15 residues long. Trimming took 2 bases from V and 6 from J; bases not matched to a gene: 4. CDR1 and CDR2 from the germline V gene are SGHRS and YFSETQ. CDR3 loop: CASSFGTSGSNEQFF. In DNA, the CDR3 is TGCGCCAGCAGCTTCGGGACTAGCGGAAGCAATGAGCAGTTCTTC.

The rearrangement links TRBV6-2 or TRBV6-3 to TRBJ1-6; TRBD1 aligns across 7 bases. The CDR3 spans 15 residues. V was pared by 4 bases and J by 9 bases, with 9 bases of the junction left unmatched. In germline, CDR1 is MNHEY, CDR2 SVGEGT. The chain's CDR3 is CASSFQDRMTSPLHF. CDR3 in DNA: TGTGCCAGCAGTTTCCAGGACAGGATGACTTCACCCCTCCACTTT.

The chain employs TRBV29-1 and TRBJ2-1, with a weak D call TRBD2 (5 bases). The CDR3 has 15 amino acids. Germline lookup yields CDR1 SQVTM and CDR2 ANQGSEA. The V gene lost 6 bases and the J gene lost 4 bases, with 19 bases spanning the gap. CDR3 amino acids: CSVEPGGLRYNEQFF. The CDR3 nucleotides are TGCAGCGTCGAACCCGGTGGACTGAGATACAATGAGCAGTTCTTC.

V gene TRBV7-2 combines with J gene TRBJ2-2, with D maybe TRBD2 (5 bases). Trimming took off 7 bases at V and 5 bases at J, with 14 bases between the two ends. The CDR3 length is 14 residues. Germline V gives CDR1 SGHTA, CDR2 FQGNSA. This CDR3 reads CASKTLVRTGELFF. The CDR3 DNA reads TGTGCCAGCAAGACACTAGTGCGGACCGGGGAGCTGTTTTTT.

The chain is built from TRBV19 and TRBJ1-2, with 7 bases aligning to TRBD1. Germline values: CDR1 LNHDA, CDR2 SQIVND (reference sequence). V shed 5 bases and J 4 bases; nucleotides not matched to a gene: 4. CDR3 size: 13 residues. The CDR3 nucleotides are TGTGCCAGTAGTCCCGGGACAGCCTATGGCTACACCTTC. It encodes CASSPGTAYGYTF.

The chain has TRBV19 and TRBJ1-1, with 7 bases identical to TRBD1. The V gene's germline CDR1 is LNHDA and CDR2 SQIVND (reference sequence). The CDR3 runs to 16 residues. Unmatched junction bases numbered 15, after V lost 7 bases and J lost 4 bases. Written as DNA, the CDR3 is TGTGCCAGTAATACAGGGGTAATCGTGGGGAGCACTGAAGCTTTCTTT. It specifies CASNTGVIVGSTEAFF.

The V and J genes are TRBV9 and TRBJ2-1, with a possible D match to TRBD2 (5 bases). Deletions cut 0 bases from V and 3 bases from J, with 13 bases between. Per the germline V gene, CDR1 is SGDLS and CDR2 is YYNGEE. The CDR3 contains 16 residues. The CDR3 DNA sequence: TGTGCCAGCAGCGTAGTTGGCGGTACTAGCTACAATGAGCAGTTCTTC. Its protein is CASSVVGGTSYNEQFF.

CDR3 region: CASNKLSGGPLGEQFF. Here the CDR3 DNA reads TGTGCCAGTAATAAATTATCGGGAGGGCCGTTGGGTGAGCAGTTCTTC. This chain uses TRBV19 with TRBJ2-1; 8 bases fit TRBD2. There are 16 residues in the CDR3. The germline V gene encodes CDR1 LNHDA and CDR2 SQIVND (reference sequence). V was clipped by 7 bases and J by 9 bases; unmatched bases: 17.

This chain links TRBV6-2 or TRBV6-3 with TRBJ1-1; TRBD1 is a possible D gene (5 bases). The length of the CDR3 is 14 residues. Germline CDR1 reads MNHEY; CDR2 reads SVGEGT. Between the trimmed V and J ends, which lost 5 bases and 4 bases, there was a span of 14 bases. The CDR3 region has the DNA TGTGCCAGCAGTAACACAGGACTAGGCACTGAAGCTTTCTTT. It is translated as CASSNTGLGTEAFF.

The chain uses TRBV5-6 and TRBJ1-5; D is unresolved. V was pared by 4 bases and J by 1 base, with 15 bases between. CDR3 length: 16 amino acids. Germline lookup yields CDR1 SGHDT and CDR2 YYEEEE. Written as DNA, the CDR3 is TGTGCCAGCAGCCTATTTGTCATTGGGAGCAATCAGCCCCAGCATTTT. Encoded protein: CASSLFVIGSNQPQHF.